This TCR beta chain is from a study of T cells after posttransplantation cyclophosphamide. The table lists this clone with many counts. No antigen is known for it. This CDR3 is built from 12 residues. V was pared by 6 bases and J by 3 bases, with 8 bases between. CDR1 SQVTM and CDR2 ANQGSEA come from the germline V gene. Cyclophosphamide on days +3 and +4 followed busulfan-fludarabine conditioning and a marrow graft. Findings and caveats of the study: Recipient CMV seropositivity and CMV reactivation strongly tracked TRB clonality. Donor CD8+ memory clones often dominated recipient blood repertoires at later times. Skin or GI-infiltrating T cells shared few TRB sequences with blood.

Libraries were prepared by immunoSEQ multiplex PCR; TCRdb keeps only in-frame clonotypes and omits some of them. The sample shows about 14,000 clones, none of them appearing just once. Sequenced material: PBMCs, taken 1162 days after allogeneic stem cell transplant with posttransplant cyclophosphamide. The chain recombines TRBV29-1 with TRBJ1-4; D is unclear. The source of this sequence is a female patient aged 40-50 years who received an allogeneic stem cell transplant from a related donor, was CMV-positive, and had no GVHD. The T cells may partly be graft donor cells. The CDR3 loop is CSVAGANEKLFF. DNA of the CDR3: TGCAGCGTGGCGGGTGCTAATGAAAAACTGTTTTTT.